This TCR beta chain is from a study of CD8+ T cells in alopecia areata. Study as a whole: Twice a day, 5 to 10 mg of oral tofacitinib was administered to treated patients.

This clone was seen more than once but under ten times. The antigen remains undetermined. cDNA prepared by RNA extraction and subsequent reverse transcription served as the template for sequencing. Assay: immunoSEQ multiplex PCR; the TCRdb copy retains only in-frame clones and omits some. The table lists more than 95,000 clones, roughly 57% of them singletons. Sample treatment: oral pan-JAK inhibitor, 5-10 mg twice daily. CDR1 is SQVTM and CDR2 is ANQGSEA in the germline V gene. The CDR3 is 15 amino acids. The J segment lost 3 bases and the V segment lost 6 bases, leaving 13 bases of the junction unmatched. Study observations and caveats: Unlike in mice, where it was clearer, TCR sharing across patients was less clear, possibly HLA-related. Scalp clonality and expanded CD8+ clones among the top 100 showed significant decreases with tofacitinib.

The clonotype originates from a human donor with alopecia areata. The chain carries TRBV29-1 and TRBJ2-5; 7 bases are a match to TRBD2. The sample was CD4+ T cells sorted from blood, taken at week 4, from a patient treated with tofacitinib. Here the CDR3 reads CSVTRSAGVEETQYF. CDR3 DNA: TGCAGCGTCACAAGGTCGGCGGGAGTGGAAGAGACCCAGTACTTC.